This is a list of T cell receptor beta chains from one sample in a study. TCRdb analysed the 5' RACE reads with MiXCR anew, one entry per CDR3 protein. The table has about 40,000 distinct CDR3 sequences, about 20% seen once. The sequencing sample was made of naive CD4+ T cells sorted from a lymph node. These receptors all stem from a female donor with breast cancer. Both conserved end residues are part of each CDR3. Fields, in order: V gene, J gene, CDR3 protein.

>TRBV5-1|TRBJ1-1
CASSPRRGRDTEAFF
>TRBV20-1|TRBJ1-6
CSALFKENSPLHF
>TRBV7-2|TRBJ2-1
CASSLAPDQGAQFF
>TRBV5-1|TRBJ1-2
CASSSDRGQDYGYTF
>TRBV24-1|TRBJ2-2
CATEPGSGSGELFF
>TRBV5-6|TRBJ2-2
CASSKQDLHTGELFF
>TRBV5-1|TRBJ2-4
CASSPALGNIQYF
>TRBV18|TRBJ2-2
CASSPPSRETGELFF
>TRBV7-6|TRBJ2-1
CASSIPGTSGSYNEQFF
>TRBV20-1|TRBJ2-2
CSARRGRRAGELFF
>TRBV28|TRBJ2-1
CASRMSGGGSSGQFF
>TRBV11-2|TRBJ2-1
CASTYQRDPSYNEQFF
>TRBV7-6|TRBJ2-1
CASSKRDRGLGEQFF
>TRBV5-1|TRBJ2-3
CASSWTGAYTDTQYF
>TRBV11-2|TRBJ1-5
CASSLQPDQPQHF
>TRBV20-1|TRBJ1-2
CSAESGLFGYTF
>TRBV7-2|TRBJ2-4
CASSLGGSRNIQYF
>TRBV4-3|TRBJ1-5
CASSQGVEPNQPQHF
>TRBV9|TRBJ1-2
CASSPHEGGLPGYTF
>TRBV7-9|TRBJ1-6
CASSLDNRGSPLHF
>TRBV7-9|TRBJ2-7
CASSYPPTGASYEQYF
>TRBV5-1|TRBJ2-2
CASSLDGTGRTGELFF
>TRBV29-1|TRBJ2-2
CSVEESGSGVTGELFF
>TRBV6-6|TRBJ1-5
CASSYEGKRNQPQHF
>TRBV27|TRBJ2-1
CASTESRAGRNEQFF
>TRBV5-1|TRBJ2-1
CASSPIFQTSDEQFF
>TRBV2|TRBJ2-6
CASIPIRGANVLTF
>TRBV7-2|TRBJ2-5
CASSSLSGGARRETQYF
>TRBV12-3/TRBV12-4|TRBJ2-1
CASSGTGYRNEQFF
>TRBV7-8|TRBJ2-3
CASSLTPRTDTQYF
>TRBV6-1|TRBJ1-4
CASSGLAGANEKLFF
>TRBV20-1|TRBJ2-7
CSARKGASSYEQYF
>TRBV5-6|TRBJ1-4
CASSSDRIATNEKLFF
>TRBV7-2|TRBJ2-1
CASSERLVSNEQFF
>TRBV7-2|TRBJ1-6
CASSTPLSPLHF
>TRBV4-1|TRBJ2-7
CASSPRTGGASTYEQYF
>TRBV7-2|TRBJ2-7
CASSLTIRQGVGEQYF
>TRBV5-1|TRBJ2-5
CASSLAVKGGGGETQYF
>TRBV20-1|TRBJ2-3
CSARGSGSTDTQYF
>TRBV20-1|TRBJ2-7
CSAPVPSSYEQYF
>TRBV7-2|TRBJ2-7
CASSASWGEQYF
>TRBV5-1|TRBJ2-1
CASSLTGTSGIDEQFF
>TRBV24-1|TRBJ2-1
CATSAAGALENEQFF